The next 10 T cell receptor beta chains were all read from a single sample in a study of technical replicates of blood from several donors. Some clones are missing from TCRdb's copy, which holds only in-frame ones; the method was immunoSEQ multiplex PCR. This sample has about 59,000 clones; 93% occur once, and the top ten carry under 5.5%. Sequencing was done on a sample of PBMCs. The source of these receptors is a human donor in good health. Some clones in this sample may be carry-over from other donors' samples.

This clone was recorded only once. The chain is built from TRBV15 and TRBJ2-7, with 7 bases fitting TRBD2. V trimming: 5 bases; J trimming: 0 bases; junction bases outside the gene matches: 10. CDR3 length: 16 residues. Germline CDR1 is LNHNV and CDR2 is YYDKDF (reference sequence). DNA of the CDR3: TGTGCCACCAGCCGTTCCTCCGGGGGGACCTCCTACGAGCAGTACTTC. Translating gives CATSRSSGGTSYEQYF.

This clone is judged medium-sized (0.01 to 0.1%). The chain combines TRBV5-4 with TRBJ1-5; D not resolved. Germline V gives CDR1 SGHNT, CDR2 YYREEE (reference sequence). The ends were cut back, 0 bases at V and 0 bases at J, with 10 bases in the middle. There are 16 residues in the CDR3. The CDR3, as DNA: TGTGCCAGCAGCTTGGGGGGAGGTGGTAGCAATCAGCCCCAGCATTTT. Translating it yields CASSLGGGGSNQPQHF.

The chain couples TRBV30 to TRBJ2-1, with a tentative D call TRBD2 (6 bases). Germline V CDR1 and CDR2: GTSNPN, SVGIG (reference sequence). The V end lost 2 bases, the J end lost 8 bases, and 13 bases lay between the germline ends. The CDR3 contains 13 residues. The CDR3 nucleotides read TGTGCCTGGAGTTCTTCTAGCGCATATGAGCAGTTCTTC. Translating gives CAWSSSSAYEQFF.

The chain is built from TRBV5-4 and TRBJ2-2; 8 nucleotides align to TRBD1. From germline, CDR1 is SGHNT and CDR2 YYREEE (reference sequence). J was trimmed by 6 bases and V by 4 bases; bases with no gene match: 5. The CDR3 spans 14 residues. CDR3 protein: CASSTGQGAGELFF. As DNA, the CDR3 is TGTGCCAGCAGCACCGGACAGGGAGCCGGGGAGCTGTTTTTT.

The chain couples TRBV10-3 to TRBJ2-3, with a tentative D call TRBD2 (5 bases). This CDR3 comprises 14 residues. Germline V gives CDR1 ENHRY, CDR2 SYGVKD. V was shortened by 10 bases and J by 2 bases, with 16 bases between the two germline ends. CDR3 residues: CATIRDSATDTQYF. Here the CDR3 DNA reads TGTGCCACCATACGGGATAGCGCCACAGATACGCAGTATTTT.

The chain uses TRBV5-6 and TRBJ1-2; 8 nucleotides line up with TRBD1. V trimming: 0 bases; J trimming: 6 bases; junction bases outside the gene matches: 7. This CDR3 is built from 15 residues. CDR1 SGHDT and CDR2 YYEEEE come from the germline V gene. The CDR3 loop reads CASSLGTGGSDGYTF. CDR3 nucleotide sequence: TGTGCCAGCAGCTTGGGAACAGGGGGATCGGATGGCTACACCTTC.

The rearrangement uses TRBV7-2 and TRBJ2-1; D is unclear. V was clipped by 3 bases and J by 10 bases, with 7 bases between them. This CDR3 is built from 11 residues. In germline, CDR1 is SGHTA, CDR2 FQGNSA. DNA of the CDR3: TGTGCCAGCAGCTTGTTCCAGGAGCAGTTCTTC. Its protein is CASSLFQEQFF.

V usage is TRBV27 and J usage is TRBJ2-1, with 10 bases fitting TRBD2. CDR3 length: 16 residues. V gave up 2 bases and J gave up 4 bases; unmatched junction bases: 5. Germline V lookup: CDR1 MNHEY, CDR2 SMNVEV (reference sequence). The CDR3 protein is CASSLQPGLAYNEQFF. The CDR3 DNA sequence: TGTGCCAGCAGTTTACAACCGGGACTAGCGTACAATGAGCAGTTCTTC.

This chain links TRBV4-1 with TRBJ1-1; D not resolved. This CDR3 region has 15 residues. Germline CDR1 MGHRA, CDR2 YSYEKL. Trimming took off 0 bases at V and 2 bases at J, with 10 bases between the two ends. In DNA form, the CDR3 reads TGCGCCAGCAGCCAAGACTACGGGATTAACACTGAAGCTTTCTTT. It translates to CASSQDYGINTEAFF.

The chain uses TRBV7-8 and TRBJ2-3; possibly TRBD2 for D (6 bases). CDR1 and CDR2 (germline): SGHVS, FQNEAQ. V was shortened by 8 bases and J by 0 bases, with 15 bases between the two germline ends. The CDR3 sequence is 15 residues long. Here the CDR3 DNA reads TGTGCCAGCCGAGGGACTCCAGCTAGCACAGATACGCAGTATTTT. This sequence encodes CASRGTPASTDTQYF.